This T cell receptor beta chain derives from a study of CD8 T cells in ankylosing spondylitis. General study findings and limits: Seven or eight highly homologous variants made up a TCR beta motif, and this motif appeared characteristic of ankylosing spondylitis blood. Disease-associated clones were CD8+ and fairly uncommon in peripheral blood. Before this, some motif variants had been reported in reactive arthritis synovial fluid and blood.

TCRdb re-called the 5' RACE reads with MiXCR, one entry per CDR3 protein. The profile shows some 130,000 distinct CDR3 sequences, about 7.3% of them singletons. This clonotype came up many times. The antigen is not known. Germline V CDR1 and CDR2: SEHNR, FQNEAQ (reference sequence). The CDR3 spans 15 residues. Germline trimming cut 1 base from V and 2 bases from J; bases unmatched to any gene: 3. The origin of this receptor is a female donor with ankylosing spondylitis or in good health (not recorded which). The chain has TRBV7-9 and TRBJ2-3; 7 bases line up with TRBD2. Material for sequencing was blood, either unsorted or a sorted T cell fraction (not recorded which). CDR3 amino acids: CASSLVGGTTDTQYF. As DNA, the CDR3 is TGTGCCAGCAGCTTAGTCGGGGGGACCACAGATACGCAGTATTTT.